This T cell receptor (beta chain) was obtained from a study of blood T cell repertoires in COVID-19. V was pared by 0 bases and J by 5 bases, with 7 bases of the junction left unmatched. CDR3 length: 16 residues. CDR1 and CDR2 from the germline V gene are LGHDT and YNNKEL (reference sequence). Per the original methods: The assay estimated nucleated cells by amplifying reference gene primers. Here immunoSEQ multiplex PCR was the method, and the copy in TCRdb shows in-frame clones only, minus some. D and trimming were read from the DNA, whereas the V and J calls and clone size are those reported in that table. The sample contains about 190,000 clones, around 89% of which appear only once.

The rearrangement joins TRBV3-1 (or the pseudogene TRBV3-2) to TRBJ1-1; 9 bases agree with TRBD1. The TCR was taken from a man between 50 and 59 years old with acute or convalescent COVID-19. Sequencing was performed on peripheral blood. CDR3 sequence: CASSQERDRAVTEAFF. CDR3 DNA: TGTGCCAGCAGCCAAGAGCGGGACAGGGCTGTTACTGAAGCTTTCTTT.